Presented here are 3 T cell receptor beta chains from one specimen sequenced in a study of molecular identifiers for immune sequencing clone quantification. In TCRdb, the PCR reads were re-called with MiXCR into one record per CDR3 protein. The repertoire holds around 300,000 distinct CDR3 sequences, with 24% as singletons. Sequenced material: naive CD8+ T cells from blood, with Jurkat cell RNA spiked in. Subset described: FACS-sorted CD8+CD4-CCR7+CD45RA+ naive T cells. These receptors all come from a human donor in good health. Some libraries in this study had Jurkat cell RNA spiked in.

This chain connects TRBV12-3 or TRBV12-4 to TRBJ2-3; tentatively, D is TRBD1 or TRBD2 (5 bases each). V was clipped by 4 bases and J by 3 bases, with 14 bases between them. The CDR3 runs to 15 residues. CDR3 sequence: CASSSRGLGTDTQYF. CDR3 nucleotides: TGTGCCAGCAGTTCCCGGGGCCTGGGAACAGATACGCAGTATTTT.

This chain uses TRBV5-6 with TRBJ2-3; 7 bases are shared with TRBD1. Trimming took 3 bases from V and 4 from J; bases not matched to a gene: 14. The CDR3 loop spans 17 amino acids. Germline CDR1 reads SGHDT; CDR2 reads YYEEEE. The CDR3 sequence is CASSWNKGGRIADTQYF. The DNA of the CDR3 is TGTGCCAGCAGCTGGAACAAAGGGGGCAGGATCGCAGATACGCAGTATTTT.

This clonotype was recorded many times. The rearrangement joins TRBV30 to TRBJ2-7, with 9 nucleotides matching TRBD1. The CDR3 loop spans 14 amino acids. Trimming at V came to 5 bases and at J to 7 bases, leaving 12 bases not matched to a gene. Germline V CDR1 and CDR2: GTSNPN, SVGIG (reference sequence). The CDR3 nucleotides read TGTGCCTGGGACCCGGGACAGGGCCCTTTGGAGCAGTACTTC. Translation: CAWDPGQGPLEQYF.